This entry lists 15 T cell receptor beta chains sequenced from one sample in a study of siplizumab effects on memory and regulatory T cells. TCRdb's copy holds only in-frame clones and misses some; the assay was immunoSEQ multiplex PCR. The data contain around 100,000 clones, 75% to 95% of them singletons. The sample was CD4+ T cells sorted from blood. All receptors come from a human donor in good health.

The chain uses TRBV25-1 and TRBJ2-7; 8 bases map to TRBD2. The length of the CDR3 is 15 residues. Germline values: CDR1 MGHDK, CDR2 SYGVNS. Trimming cost V 3 bases and J 4 bases; bases outside gene matches: 8. The CDR3 protein is CASSDVGAGEYEQYF. CDR3 sequence (DNA): TGTGCCAGCAGTGATGTCGGAGCGGGAGAATACGAGCAGTACTTC.

This clone turned up a few times. The chain is built from TRBV18 and TRBJ2-7; tentatively, D is TRBD1 (5 bases). CDR3 size: 14 residues. Germline V gene lookup returns CDR1 KGHSH and CDR2 LQKENI. Trimming cost V 0 bases and J 3 bases, with 9 bases left between them. CDR3 DNA: TGTGCCAGCTCACCACCGACAGCGTACTACGAGCAGTACTTC. Its translation is CASSPPTAYYEQYF.

V usage is TRBV28 and J usage is TRBJ1-2; no clear D gene. CDR3 size: 14 residues. The V gene's germline CDR1 is MDHEN and CDR2 SYDVKM. V was cut by 3 bases and J by 1 base, with 9 bases left in between. The CDR3 DNA is TGTGCCAGCAGTTTCCTTTCGGGTAACTATGGCTACACCTTC. This sequence encodes CASSFLSGNYGYTF.

The chain carries TRBV7-2 and TRBJ2-3, with D perhaps matching TRBD2 (6 bases). The germline V gene has CDR1 SGHTA and CDR2 FQGNSA. Trimming removed 2 bases at V and 2 bases at J, with 14 bases between. CDR3 length: 16 residues. The chain's CDR3 is CASSLTPRGTTDTQYF. Here the CDR3 DNA reads TGTGCCAGCAGCTTAACGCCCCGGGGGACCACAGATACGCAGTATTTT.

V is TRBV9 and J is TRBJ1-6; TRBD1 matches at 7 bases. Germline CDR1 is SGDLS and CDR2 is YYNGEE. CDR3 length: 15 amino acids. V lost 2 bases to trimming and J lost 4 bases; unmatched junction nucleotides: 3. The CDR3 DNA reads TGTGCCAGCAGCGTCAAGGGACAGTATAATTCACCCCTCCACTTT. Protein: CASSVKGQYNSPLHF.

The chain has TRBV27 and TRBJ2-5; 13 nucleotides align to TRBD2. Germline CDR1 reads MNHEY; CDR2 reads SMNVEV (reference sequence). With V trimmed by 2 bases and J by 5 bases, 2 bases remained unmatched. The CDR3 spans 15 residues. CDR3 DNA sequence: TGTGCCAGCAGTTTAACTAGCGGGGGGGCGGAGACCCAGTACTTC. It is translated as CASSLTSGGAETQYF.

The gene calls are TRBV18 and TRBJ1-6; possibly TRBD1 for D (6 bases). The CDR3 contains 13 residues. The germline V and J ends were trimmed by 6 bases and 6 bases, with 9 bases remaining between them. Germline-derived CDR1 and CDR2 are KGHSH and LQKENI. Written as DNA, the CDR3 is TGTGCCAGCTCGTTCAGGGGTAATTCACCCCTCCACTTT. It specifies CASSFRGNSPLHF.

V is TRBV11-1 and J is TRBJ2-6, with D tentatively TRBD1 (5 bases). The CDR3 contains 18 residues. Trimming stripped 3 bases from V and 1 base from J, with 16 bases between. Germline CDR1 reads SGHAT; CDR2 reads FQDESV (reference sequence). The CDR3 is CASSFFARAGSGANVLTF. The DNA of the CDR3 is TGTGCCAGCAGCTTTTTTGCCAGGGCCGGGTCTGGGGCCAACGTCCTGACTTTC.

This clone was seen only once. The CDR3 DNA reads as TGTGCCAGCAGCGCTCGACTAGCGGGGGGGTACGAGCAGTACTTC. The encoded protein is CASSARLAGGYEQYF. The chain couples TRBV21-1 to TRBJ2-7; the D segment call TRBD2 is taken from the table without a DNA check. TRBV21-1 is designated a pseudogene. This CDR3 is 15 amino acids long.

This chain connects TRBV6-5 to TRBJ1-6; D is undetermined. CDR1 and CDR2 from the germline V gene are MNHEY and SVGAGI. This CDR3 contains 13 residues. The V gene lost 4 bases and the J gene lost 8 bases, with 9 bases spanning the gap. The CDR3 DNA is TGTGCCAGCAGTTCGGCATTAGATTCACCCCTCCACTTT. Its protein product is CASSSALDSPLHF.

The chain recombines TRBV6-5 with TRBJ2-3, with D uncertain. Trimming removed 0 bases at V and 5 bases at J, with 3 bases between. This CDR3 spans 12 amino acids. Germline CDR1 reads MNHEY; CDR2 reads SVGAGI. CDR3 amino acids: CASSYSRDTQYF. CDR3 DNA sequence: TGTGCCAGCAGTTACTCGCGAGATACGCAGTATTTT.

The gene calls are TRBV4-3 and TRBJ2-2; 11 nucleotides line up with TRBD2. Germline CDR1 is LGHNA and CDR2 is YSLEER. The V segment lost 3 bases and the J segment 5 bases; nucleotides outside the gene matches: 11. The CDR3 loop spans 18 amino acids. The CDR3 sequence: CASSHLAGGLDRTGELFF. In nucleotides, the CDR3 is TGCGCCAGCAGCCACCTAGCGGGGGGTTTGGATCGGACCGGGGAGCTGTTTTTT.

The V gene is TRBV6-5, the J gene TRBJ1-1; D ambiguous. The germline CDR1 and CDR2 sequences are MNHEY and SVGAGI. V lost 0 bases and J lost 4, with 12 bases in between. The CDR3 spans 15 residues. CDR3 bases: TGTGCCAGCAGTTACTCGTCGGCGACGGGCACTGAAGCTTTCTTT. Its translation: CASSYSSATGTEAFF.

The sample holds a few counts of this clone. This chain links TRBV7-2 with TRBJ2-5; perhaps TRBD1 as D (6 bases). The CDR3 covers 16 residues. V lost 2 bases and J 5 bases, leaving 18 bases between the germline ends. Germline CDR1 reads SGHTA; CDR2 reads FQGNSA. CDR3 sequence reads: CASSLIGKGVGETQYF. CDR3 bases: TGTGCCAGCAGCTTAATAGGGAAGGGGGTAGGGGAGACCCAGTACTTC.

The chain joins TRBV25-1 to TRBJ1-6, with D unresolved. V shed 1 base and J shed 8 bases, with 12 bases lying between them. The V gene's germline CDR1 is MGHDK and CDR2 SYGVNS. The CDR3 totals 15 residues. CDR3 sequence (DNA): TGTGCCAGCAGTGAATTAGGTGGCGGGGATTCACCCCTCCACTTT. Its translation: CASSELGGGDSPLHF.